A selection of T cell receptor beta chains follows, all from one sample in a study of blood T cell repertoires in COVID-19. Generated by immunoSEQ multiplex PCR, the TCRdb table keeps only in-frame clones and is missing some. Of a few hundred thousand clones in the sample, approximately 84% were seen once. Material for sequencing was PBMCs or T cells enriched from blood (not recorded which). The receptors were sampled from a man aged 40-49 years who had recovered from COVID-19. CDR3s include the opening cysteine and the closing phenylalanine or tryptophan. The D gene is left open where the match is weak. Not every row has a clone size; where given, it reads once, few, many or a size class.

v_call	d_call	j_call	clone_size	cdr3_length	cdr3_nt	cdr3_aa
TRBV9	TRBD2	TRBJ2-7	-	14	TGTGCCAGCAGCGTAGGGGAGGGGAGCTACGAGCAGTACTTC	CASSVGEGSYEQYF
TRBV9	TRBD1	TRBJ1-2	-	16	TGTGCCAGCAGCGTAGCTTGGGACAGGGGACCCTATGGCTACACCTTC	CASSVAWDRGPYGYTF
TRBV6-5	-	TRBJ2-7	-	15	TGTGCCAGCAGTAACGTACAGGGCGCGGTCTACGAGCAGTACTTC	CASSNVQGAVYEQYF
TRBV19	-	TRBJ1-4	-	14	TGTGCCAGTAGTATCCGCACCGGAGATGAAAAACTGTTTTTT	CASSIRTGDEKLFF
TRBV2	TRBD2	TRBJ2-7	-	15	TGTGCCAGCAGGGGAATACTAGCGGGAGGGGTCGAGCAGTACTTC	CASRGILAGGVEQYF
TRBV5-1	-	TRBJ1-3	once	16	TGCGCCAGCAGCCTACAGGACCCATCAACTGGAAACACCATATATTTT	CASSLQDPSTGNTIYF
TRBV28	-	TRBJ1-1	-	13	TGTGCCAGCAGTTTATCAGCGGGGGGAAGGGCTTTCTTT	CASSLSAGGRAFF
TRBV19	-	TRBJ1-5	few	17	TGTGCCAGTAGTATAGATCGGGGAACGGCACTTTATCAGCCCCAGCATTTT	CASSIDRGTALYQPQHF
TRBV9	-	TRBJ2-2	once	14	TGTGCCAGCAGCGTAGGAGATGTCGGCGGGGAGCTGTTTTTT	CASSVGDVGGELFF
TRBV7-9	TRBD1	TRBJ1-1	-	14	TGTGCCAGCAGCTTCTCGTCCGGACAGGACGAAGCTTTCTTT	CASSFSSGQDEAFF
TRBV5-1	TRBD1	TRBJ2-5	-	15	TGCGCCAGCAGCTACGGACAGGGGGTTGCAGAGACCCAGTACTTC	CASSYGQGVAETQYF
TRBV27	TRBD1	TRBJ2-2	many	15	TGTGCCAGCTTTCCGGGACAGGGGAGACCCGGGGAGCTGTTTTTT	CASFPGQGRPGELFF
TRBV27	TRBD1	TRBJ2-3	-	13	TGTGCCAGCAGTCCCGACAGGGTCGGTACGCAGTATTTT	CASSPDRVGTQYF
TRBV11-2	TRBD2	TRBJ2-7	-	14	TGTGCCAGCAGCTTAGGTAGCGGGATAACCGAGCAGTACTTC	CASSLGSGITEQYF